This T cell receptor beta chain is from a study of T-cell reconstitution after alpha-beta-depleted transplantation in children (dated by TCRdb to about 2016). Background on the whole study: Using TCR repertoire profiling, the study quantitatively followed how T-cell immune reconstitution unfolded in children after TCRalphabeta/CD19-depleted allogeneic hematopoietic cell transplantation. Results and caveats for the whole study, not just this receptor: Over subsequent months, a decline in hyperexpanded clone frequencies was noted, and after one year, T-cell counts and TCRbeta diversity were mostly ascribed to newly produced T cells. The apparently early recovery of alphabetaT-cell counts about two months after transplant reportedly depended on only several hundred rapidly expanded clones that came from non-depleted graft cells. The high TCRbeta diversity at day 60 in some patients was ascribed to recipient T cells and intrathymic progenitors that had survived conditioning.

Library creation used PCR. Sequenced using an Illumina HiSeq 2500. Molecular barcoding was employed in the preparation of TCR libraries, with unique molecular identifiers being used to normalize TCRbeta repertoire quantification. The raw public data were reprocessed by TCRdb itself: fastp quality trimming at Q25, MiXCR clonotype calling, in-frame beta chains only. Each entry is one CDR3 protein sequence, shown with its most common DNA and genes. For this sample there are about 240,000 distinct CDR3 sequences; roughly 24% appear just once. Of the sample, 2.6% is held by the ten largest clones. The germline V gene sets CDR1 to SQVTM and CDR2 to ANQGSEA. The CDR3 goes from the cysteine to the phenylalanine over 12 residues. Left in the record is the CDR3 DNA by itself, 36 bases read in frame from the first base. The junction shows trimming of 3 bases on V and 7 bases on J, plus 12 bases between the germline ends.

A note on this clonotype: Its antigen remains undetermined. Nothing much larger sits one base from this clone, and base qualities are not available.

The treatment or condition label, as the study defines it: allogeneic hematopoietic cell transplantation with graft depleted of TCRalphabeta T cells and CD19 B cells. The transplant recipients were children given TCRalphabeta/CD19-depleted allogeneic hematopoietic cell grafts. The sample consisted of PBMCs, taken before TCRalphabeta/CD19-depleted stem cell transplant. The V and J segments used are TRBV29-1 and TRBJ1-1; no D gene is confidently identified. The source is a girl aged 2 to 10 with Fanconi anemia, due to receive a stem cell transplant. CDR3 sequence: CSVDGLALEAFF. The DNA reads TGCAGCGTTGACGGGCTTGCCCTTGAAGCTTTCTTT.